This T cell receptor beta chain emerged from a study of blood T cell repertoires in COVID-19. Turning to the study itself: The United States, Italy and Spain supplied acute and convalescent COVID-19 samples.

Profiling relied on immunoSEQ multiplex PCR, and the TCRdb table lists in-frame clones only, not all of them. The sample holds approximately 36,000 clones, around four fifths seen once. The specimen was peripheral blood. This clonotype was obtained from a man in his forties or fifties with active COVID-19.

The CDR3 nucleotides are TGTGCCAGCAGCTTAGAGGCAGCGGGGCACTCCTACGAGCAGTACTTC. As protein: CASSLEAAGHSYEQYF. The gene calls are TRBV7-2 and TRBJ2-7, with TRBD2 identical over 7 bases. Germline CDR1 and CDR2: SGHTA and FQGNSA. V was pared by 1 base and J by 0 bases, with 6 bases of the junction left unmatched. CDR3 length equals 16 residues.